This T cell receptor beta chain was retrieved from a study of T-cell reconstitution after alpha-beta-depleted transplantation in children. Study results and caveats: Reportedly, only several hundred clones from non-depleted graft cells drove alpha-beta T-cell counts at about two months. The authors attributed T-cell counts and diversity one year after transplant mostly to newly produced T cells.

The table lists this clonotype with many counts. Antigen unknown. Library preparation (for TCRbeta) was performed with unique molecular identifiers. TCRdb ran MiXCR on the PCR reads and lists one entry per CDR3 protein. The sample records under 850,000 distinct CDR3 sequences, roughly 13% being singletons. The ends were cut back, 4 bases at V and 8 bases at J, with 15 bases in the middle. Germline values: CDR1 SQVTM, CDR2 ANQGSEA. This CDR3 comprises 13 residues. The rearrangement joins TRBV29-1 to TRBJ2-1; the D is unclear. The sequencing used PBMCs, collected before TCRalphabeta/CD19-depleted stem cell transplant. The receptor's source is a girl under 10 years old with congenital amegakaryocytic thrombocytopenia, due to receive a stem cell transplant. In DNA, the CDR3 is TGCAGCGTTGGGTCTGCGGTTTCCTATGAGCAGTTCTTC. The encoded protein is CSVGSAVSYEQFF.